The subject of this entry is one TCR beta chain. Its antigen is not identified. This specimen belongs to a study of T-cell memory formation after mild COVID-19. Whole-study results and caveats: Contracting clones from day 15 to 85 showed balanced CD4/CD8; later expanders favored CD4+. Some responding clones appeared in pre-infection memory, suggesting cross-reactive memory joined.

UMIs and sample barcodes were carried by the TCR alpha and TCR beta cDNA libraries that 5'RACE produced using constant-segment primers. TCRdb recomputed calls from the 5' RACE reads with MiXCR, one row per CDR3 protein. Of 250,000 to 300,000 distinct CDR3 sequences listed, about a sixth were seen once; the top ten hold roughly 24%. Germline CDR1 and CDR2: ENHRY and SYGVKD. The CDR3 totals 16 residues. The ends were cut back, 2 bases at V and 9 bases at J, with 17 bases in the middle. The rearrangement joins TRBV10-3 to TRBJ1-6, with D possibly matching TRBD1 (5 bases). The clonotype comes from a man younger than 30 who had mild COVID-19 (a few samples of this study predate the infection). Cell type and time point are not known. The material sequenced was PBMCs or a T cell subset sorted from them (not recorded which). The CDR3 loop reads CAISEPFGGESSPLHF. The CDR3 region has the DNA TGTGCCATCAGTGAGCCTTTTGGGGGGGAGAGTTCACCCCTCCACTTT.